These T cell receptor beta chains were read from a single sample in a study of blood T cells in healthy people across ages. TCRdb processed the 5' RACE reads anew with MiXCR; each CDR3 protein has one entry. This sample has approximately 600,000 distinct CDR3 sequences, with around 54% found just once. The specimen sequenced was blood. The receptors derive from a man in his sixties in good health. The CDR3 runs from the conserved cysteine through the conserved F or W. D genes are given only for firm matches. The size field is filled for only some rows; it gives once, few, many or a size class.

j_call v_call d_call cdr3_length clone_size cdr3_aa cdr3_nt
TRBJ2-1 TRBV20-1 NA 13 few CSASFRGINEQFF TGCAGTGCTAGTTTCAGGGGAATTAATGAGCAGTTCTTC
TRBJ1-2 TRBV10-3 NA 12 few CAISESPSGYTF TGTGCCATCAGTGAGTCCCCAAGTGGCTACACCTTC
TRBJ2-4 TRBV7-9 TRBD1 16 few CASSEGQGVSKNIQYF TGTGCCAGCAGCGAGGGACAGGGGGTCTCCAAAAACATTCAGTACTTC
TRBJ2-7 TRBV29-1 TRBD1 15 NA CSVEEVGDRVYEQYF TGCAGCGTTGAAGAGGTAGGGGACAGGGTCTACGAGCAGTACTTC
TRBJ2-5 TRBV3-1 TRBD2 17 few CASSQDRGSGGQETQYF TGTGCCAGCAGCCAAGATCGCGGTAGCGGGGGCCAAGAGACCCAGTACTTC
TRBJ1-6 TRBV12-3/TRBV12-4 NA 12 NA CASSSQRGPLHF TGTGCCAGCAGTTCTCAACGGGGACCCCTCCACTTT
TRBJ2-5 TRBV2 TRBD2 15 few CASVSRGVYQETQYF TGTGCCAGCGTATCTCGGGGGGTGTACCAAGAGACCCAGTACTTC
TRBJ2-1 TRBV5-1 NA 12 NA CASSSYAHEQFF TGCGCCAGCAGCTCCTATGCCCATGAGCAGTTCTTC
TRBJ2-1 TRBV2 TRBD1 15 NA CASRADRGFYNEQFF TGTGCCAGCAGGGCCGACAGGGGTTTCTACAATGAGCAGTTCTTC
TRBJ2-1 TRBV12-3/TRBV12-4 TRBD2 17 NA CASSPLASGGTYNEQFF TGTGCCAGCAGTCCCCTTGCTAGCGGGGGAACCTACAATGAGCAGTTCTTC
TRBJ2-3 TRBV6-1 NA 15 NA CASSEGFFGTDTQYF TGTGCCAGCAGTGAAGGGTTTTTTGGCACAGATACGCAGTATTTT
TRBJ2-5 TRBV28 NA 16 NA CASSLSPYRTQETQYF TGTGCCAGTAGTTTATCACCCTACAGGACCCAAGAGACCCAGTACTTC
TRBJ2-3 TRBV7-9 NA 14 NA CASSSSGLTDTQYF TGTGCCAGCAGCTCATCGGGTCTCACAGATACGCAGTATTTT
TRBJ2-5 TRBV7-2 NA 16 NA CASSLAYGQLRETQYF TGTGCCAGCAGCTTAGCCTATGGACAGCTTCGAGAGACCCAGTACTTC
TRBJ2-7 TRBV28 NA 14 few CASSSSGGLVEQYF TGTGCCAGCAGTTCCTCTGGGGGATTGGTCGAGCAGTACTTC
TRBJ2-5 TRBV5-6 NA 13 NA CASTSGVQETQYF TGTGCCAGCACTTCAGGGGTCCAAGAGACCCAGTACTTC
TRBJ2-2 TRBV20-1 NA 16 NA CSARGRGGVNTRELFF TGCAGTGCCAGGGGGAGGGGGGGCGTTAACACCAGGGAGCTGTTTTTT
TRBJ1-5 TRBV6-2/TRBV6-3 NA 19 NA CASSYFLGRRDYSNQPQHF TGTGCCAGCAGTTACTTTCTGGGACGGAGGGACTATAGCAATCAGCCCCAGCATTTT
TRBJ1-2 TRBV20-1 NA 11 NA CSARATVFHTF TGCAGTGCTAGGGCGACGGTGTTTCACACCTTC
TRBJ2-5 TRBV11-2 TRBD2 16 NA CASSPWERGAKETQYF TGTGCCAGCAGCCCATGGGAGCGGGGGGCGAAAGAGACCCAGTACTTC
TRBJ2-5 TRBV18 NA 13 few CASSPEGGETQYF TGTGCCAGCTCACCGGAGGGTGGAGAGACCCAGTACTTC
TRBJ2-7 TRBV12-3/TRBV12-4 TRBD2 15 NA CASSFEREASYEQYF TGTGCCAGCAGTTTCGAGCGGGAGGCATCCTACGAGCAGTACTTC
TRBJ2-7 TRBV4-1 TRBD2 14 NA CASSYRDYSYEQYF TGCGCCAGCAGCTACCGGGACTATTCTTACGAGCAGTACTTC
TRBJ1-4 TRBV15 NA 20 NA CATSRDRGPTPRKTNEELFF TGTGCCACCAGCAGAGATCGGGGCCCCACCCCCCGAAAGACTAATGAAGAGCTGTTTTTT
TRBJ1-6 TRBV4-1 NA 14 NA CASSHQSNNSPLHF TGCGCCAGCAGCCACCAATCCAATAATTCACCCCTCCACTTT
TRBJ2-1 TRBV11-2 NA 16 NA CASSLSQSSSYNEQFF TGTGCCAGCAGCTTATCCCAGTCCAGCTCCTACAATGAGCAGTTCTTC
TRBJ2-3 TRBV3-1 NA 15 NA CASSHQTLTADTQYF TGTGCCAGCAGCCACCAAACCTTGACAGCAGATACGCAGTATTTT
TRBJ2-4 TRBV7-2 NA 14 NA CASSFFGPGESPYF TGTGCCAGCAGCTTCTTTGGGCCCGGGGAATCCCCGTACTTC
TRBJ2-1 TRBV19 NA 17 NA CASSIRGDTPSYNEQFF TGTGCCAGTAGTATTCGAGGGGACACCCCTTCCTACAATGAGCAGTTCTTC
TRBJ1-2 TRBV3-1 TRBD1 14 few CASSQLTGGGGYTF TGTGCCAGCAGCCAACTAACAGGGGGCGGCGGCTACACCTTC
TRBJ2-3 TRBV20-1 TRBD2 14 few CSARRGVGEDTQYF TGCAGTGCTCGCCGGGGGGTAGGTGAAGATACGCAGTATTTT
TRBJ1-1 TRBV4-1 NA 16 once CASSQDGAHGFAEAFF TGCGCCAGCAGCCAAGATGGGGCCCACGGGTTCGCTGAAGCTTTCTTT
TRBJ2-5 TRBV3-1 TRBD2 20 NA CASSQPRGVAGATFQETQYF TGTGCCAGCAGCCAACCCCGGGGGGTAGCGGGGGCCACCTTTCAAGAGACCCAGTACTTC
TRBJ2-1 TRBV29-1 NA 14 NA CSVEAGYSYNEQFF TGCAGCGTCGAAGCGGGTTATTCGTACAATGAGCAGTTCTTC
TRBJ1-2 TRBV7-2 NA 14 many CASSLGGTAYGYTF TGTGCCAGCAGCTTAGGAGGGACGGCCTATGGCTACACCTTC
TRBJ2-3 TRBV28 NA 14 NA CASTLGSTTDTQYF TGTGCCAGCACCCTCGGGAGCACAACAGATACGCAGTATTTT
TRBJ1-6 TRBV7-9 NA 15 NA CASSLQSSYNSPLHF TGTGCCAGCAGTCTACAGAGCTCCTATAATTCACCCCTCCACTTT
TRBJ2-7 TRBV7-2 NA 15 NA CASSLEVEIHNEQYF TGTGCCAGCAGCTTAGAGGTTGAGATTCACAATGAGCAGTACTTC
TRBJ2-3 TRBV20-1 NA 14 NA CSASSDSYTDTQYF TGCAGTGCTAGTTCGGACTCCTACACAGATACGCAGTATTTT
TRBJ1-1 TRBV6-5 NA 14 NA CASSYSGRGTEAFF TGTGCCAGCAGTTACTCGGGGCGCGGCACTGAAGCTTTCTTT
TRBJ2-3 TRBV6-5 TRBD1 14 NA CASTSPGQPDTQYF TGTGCCAGCACTTCCCCGGGACAGCCAGATACGCAGTATTTT
TRBJ1-4 TRBV28 NA 16 NA CASSLDQGGTNEKLFF TGTGCCAGCAGTTTAGACCAGGGAGGGACTAATGAAAAACTGTTTTTT
TRBJ2-3 TRBV6-5 TRBD2 20 NA CASSSLMGLAGGPSTDTQYF TGTGCCAGCAGTTCCCTAATGGGACTAGCGGGGGGGCCTAGCACAGATACGCAGTATTTT
TRBJ2-3 TRBV20-1 TRBD2 14 NA CRASGGVVTDTQYF TGCAGAGCCAGCGGGGGGGTGGTCACAGATACGCAGTATTTT
TRBJ2-5 TRBV20-1 NA 15 once CSAPPWGAGQETQYF TGCAGTGCCCCCCCCTGGGGAGCGGGCCAAGAGACCCAGTACTTC
TRBJ2-3 TRBV3-1 NA 14 NA CASSKPGHTDTQYF TGTGCCAGCAGCAAACCGGGACACACAGATACGCAGTATTTT
TRBJ1-1 TRBV27 NA 13 few CASSSRVFTEAFF TGTGCCAGCAGTTCCCGGGTCTTTACTGAAGCTTTCTTT
TRBJ1-1 TRBV7-2 TRBD1 12 NA CASSQGVAEAFF TGTGCCAGCAGCCAGGGGGTAGCTGAAGCTTTCTTT
TRBJ2-1 TRBV5-1 TRBD2 15 NA CASSRELGRGGEQFF TGCGCCAGCAGCCGGGAGTTGGGTCGGGGGGGTGAGCAGTTCTTC
TRBJ2-7 TRBV20-1 NA 12 NA CSVEGAAYEQYF TGCAGTGTGGAGGGGGCTGCCTACGAGCAGTACTTC
TRBJ1-2 TRBV29-1 TRBD1 16 few CSVSPGTGGLGYGYTF TGCAGCGTTAGCCCCGGGACAGGGGGCTTGGGCTATGGCTACACCTTC
TRBJ2-5 TRBV4-2 TRBD2 17 NA CASSLSSSGGTQETQYF TGTGCCAGCAGCCTCAGTTCTAGCGGGGGGACCCAAGAGACCCAGTACTTC
TRBJ1-2 TRBV4-2 NA 15 NA CASSPSEVSNYGYTF TGTGCCAGCAGCCCGAGTGAAGTCTCTAACTATGGCTACACCTTC
TRBJ1-1 TRBV12-3/TRBV12-4 TRBD1 13 few CASSRDRGLEAFF TGTGCCAGCAGTCGGGACAGGGGTTTGGAAGCTTTCTTT